The rows below give T cell receptor beta chains drawn from one sample of a study of blood T cell repertoires in COVID-19. Libraries were prepared by immunoSEQ multiplex PCR; TCRdb keeps only in-frame clonotypes and omits some of them. There are approximately 300,000 clones in the sample; roughly 90% occur only once, and 1.5% to 2% lies in the top ten. The sample consisted of peripheral blood. All receptors derive from a woman between 25 and 40 years old with COVID-19, enrolled during active disease. The CDR3 runs from the conserved cysteine through the conserved F or W. The order of the fields is D gene, V gene, clone size, J gene, CDR3 DNA, CDR3 protein. The D gene is left open where the match is weak. Clone size is stated in some rows and not others, as once, few, many or a class when expanded.

.	TRBV11-2	.	TRBJ1-4	TGTGCCAGCAGCTTGTCTGCGGGAGGGGAAAAACTGTTTTTT	CASSLSAGGEKLFF
TRBD1	TRBV12-3/TRBV12-4	.	TRBJ1-2	TGTGCCAGCAGTTTAGCGCAGGGGGCAGGCACCTTC	CASSLAQGAGTF
.	TRBV5-4	.	TRBJ1-1	TGTGCCAGCAGCTTGGCCAACAGGGACACAAGTGAAGCTTTCTTT	CASSLANRDTSEAFF
.	TRBV19	few	TRBJ1-2	TGTGCCAGTAGTATAGGCGGGGGATCGGTCAACTATGGCTACACCTTC	CASSIGGGSVNYGYTF
.	TRBV5-4	.	TRBJ2-1	TGTGCCAGCAGCTTCGACAGCCGGGAGCAGTTCTTC	CASSFDSREQFF
.	TRBV6-5	.	TRBJ1-1	TGTGCCAGCAGATGGGGCAGAAGAATGAACACTGAAGCTTTCTTT	CASRWGRRMNTEAFF
.	TRBV10-3	.	TRBJ2-7	TGTGCCATCAGTGAGTCGTCGGCCAGGGACTACGAGCAGTACTTC	CAISESSARDYEQYF
.	TRBV7-8	.	TRBJ2-2	TGTGCCAGCAGGGAGTCAAACACCGGGGAGCTGTTTTTT	CASRESNTGELFF
.	TRBV5-1	.	TRBJ1-4	TGCGCCAGCAGTCGCAGGGCCCCTAATGAAAAACTGTTTTTT	CASSRRAPNEKLFF
.	TRBV6-5	.	TRBJ2-2	TGTGCCAGCAGTTACACGACAGATTCGAACACCGGGGAGCTGTTTTTT	CASSYTTDSNTGELFF
TRBD1	TRBV6-5	.	TRBJ1-1	TGTGCCAGCACCCAGGGGGGAACTGAAGCTTTCTTT	CASTQGGTEAFF
TRBD1	TRBV11-2	.	TRBJ2-2	TGTGCCAGCAGCCGTCCCCAGGACAGGGATCACACCGGGGAGCTGTTTTTT	CASSRPQDRDHTGELFF
TRBD1	TRBV12-5	.	TRBJ1-1	TGTGCTAGTGGTTTGGATCCTGGGACAGGTGAACTGGGGGCTTTCTTT	CASGLDPGTGELGAFF
TRBD2	TRBV5-1	.	TRBJ2-1	TGCGCCAGCAGCTTGTTAGCAGCGGGGGGCGCTGAGCAGTTCTTC	CASSLLAAGGAEQFF
.	TRBV15	.	TRBJ1-1	TGTGGTCTAGAGGAAACTGAAGCTTTCTTT	CGLEETEAFF
TRBD1	TRBV7-2	once	TRBJ2-5	TGTGCCAGCAGCTTAGGATTTCGGGACAGGGAGTACTTC	CASSLGFRDREYF
.	TRBV20-1	.	TRBJ2-7	TGCAGTGCTATTGACAGGACCAGAAGCGGCGAGCAGTACTTC	CSAIDRTRSGEQYF
.	TRBV11-2	.	TRBJ2-1	TGTGCCAGCAGCCCATCTAACCAATACAATGAGCAGTTCTTC	CASSPSNQYNEQFF
.	TRBV19	.	TRBJ1-3	TGTGCCAGTAGTATCGGAGGTGGAAACACCATATATTTT	CASSIGGGNTIYF
.	TRBV12-3/TRBV12-4	.	TRBJ1-6	TGTGCCAGCAGCGCGGGGGTAACCCTCCACTTT	CASSAGVTLHF
TRBD1	TRBV6-5	.	TRBJ1-3	TGTGCCAGCAGCAATACAGGGGACGGAAACACCATATATTTT	CASSNTGDGNTIYF
TRBD1	TRBV5-8	.	TRBJ1-1	TGTGCCAGCAGCCAGACTGGGACAGGGAACACTGAAGCTTTCTTT	CASSQTGTGNTEAFF
TRBD1	TRBV6-5	.	TRBJ1-3	TGTGCCAGCAGGGGGTGGGACAGGGCTGGAAACACCATATATTTT	CASRGWDRAGNTIYF
TRBD1	TRBV20-1	.	TRBJ1-6	TGCAGTGCTAGTCCCGACAGGGGCCGATACTCACCCCTCCACTTT	CSASPDRGRYSPLHF
.	TRBV20-1	.	TRBJ2-5	TGCAGTGCTAGCCAGCAAGAGACCCAGTACTTC	CSASQQETQYF
.	TRBV24-1	.	TRBJ1-2	TGTGCCACCAGTGGCGACTATGGCTACACCTTC	CATSGDYGYTF
.	TRBV5-5	.	TRBJ1-4	TGTGCCAGCAGCGACTTAACTAATGAAAAACTGTTTTTT	CASSDLTNEKLFF
.	TRBV28	.	TRBJ1-2	TGTGCCACCCCAAGTTTAGGTGTCGGGGGATGGGGCTACACCTTC	CATPSLGVGGWGYTF
.	TRBV5-6	.	TRBJ1-1	TGTGCCAGCAGCCCCCTGGGGCGGATGAACACTGAAGCTTTCTTT	CASSPLGRMNTEAFF
.	TRBV28	few	TRBJ2-1	TGTGCCAGCAGGCCATCTAGGAATGAGCAGTTCTTC	CASRPSRNEQFF
TRBD1	TRBV19	.	TRBJ1-2	TGTGGTTCAGACTTAGGGGACAGGGGCAACTATGGCTACACCTTC	CGSDLGDRGNYGYTF
.	TRBV11-2	.	TRBJ2-3	TGTGCCAGCAGCTCCGCCGGGACTAGCACAGATACGCAGTATTTT	CASSSAGTSTDTQYF
.	TRBV7-9	.	TRBJ1-1	TGTGCCAGCAGCCTCTCAGGGAACACTGAAGCTTTCTTT	CASSLSGNTEAFF
.	TRBV28	.	TRBJ2-5	TGTGCCAGCAGTCACCCGTACCGGGACTTCCAAGAGACCCAGTACTTC	CASSHPYRDFQETQYF
.	TRBV5-1	.	TRBJ2-6	TGCGCCAGCAGCTTTCCCCGGGACTTCTCTGGGGCCAACGTCCTGACTTTC	CASSFPRDFSGANVLTF
.	TRBV11-2	.	TRBJ2-1	TGTGCCAGCAGCTTATTGTCGGGAAACAATGAGCAGTTCTTC	CASSLLSGNNEQFF
.	TRBV19	.	TRBJ2-1	TGTGCCAGTGGGGGGAGGTGGGCCTCCTACAATGAGCAGTTCTTC	CASGGRWASYNEQFF
.	TRBV3-1/TRBV3-2	.	TRBJ2-2	TGTGCCAGCAGTCTCCTGCGGTCGAACACCGGGGAGCTGTTTTTT	CASSLLRSNTGELFF
TRBD2	TRBV7-9	.	TRBJ2-1	TGTGCCAGCCTTCCTAGCGGGGGGGCGCATGAGCAGTTCTTC	CASLPSGGAHEQFF
.	TRBV14	.	TRBJ1-2	TGTGCCAGCAGCCAAGATCAGGCCGACTATGGCTACACCTTC	CASSQDQADYGYTF
.	TRBV5-1	.	TRBJ1-3	TGCGCCAGCAGCTTGGGCGAAAGACACTCTGGAAACACCATATATTTT	CASSLGERHSGNTIYF
TRBD2	TRBV7-8	.	TRBJ2-5	TGTGCCAGCAGCTTAGACCGGGGGGGCCGAGAGACCCAGTACTTC	CASSLDRGGRETQYF
.	TRBV21-1	.	TRBJ1-1	TGTGCCAGCAGCAAAGCGTTAGTCAGGGGGCGGGAGACTGAAGCTTTCTTT	CASSKALVRGRETEAFF
.	TRBV5-1	.	TRBJ1-2	TGCGCCAGCAGCTTGTTAGTTAGTGGCTACACCTTC	CASSLLVSGYTF
TRBD1	TRBV6-5	.	TRBJ1-2	TGTGCCAGCAGTTATCAACCCTCCGGGACAGGGGGTGGCTACACCTTC	CASSYQPSGTGGGYTF
TRBD2	TRBV5-4	.	TRBJ2-3	TGTGCCAGCAGCTTGCTATGGCTAGCGGGGGCCCCCACAGATACGCAGTATTTT	CASSLLWLAGAPTDTQYF
TRBD2	TRBV2	.	TRBJ2-3	TGTGCCAGCAATGGACTAGCGGGGACTACAGATACGCAGTATTTT	CASNGLAGTTDTQYF
.	TRBV7-9	many	TRBJ2-2	TGTGCCAGCAGCTTAGCAGGGGAGGTCGGGGAGCTGTTTTTT	CASSLAGEVGELFF
.	TRBV5-1	.	TRBJ2-7	TGCGCCAGCAGCTTGGACAGGGTTTCCTACGAGCAGTACTTC	CASSLDRVSYEQYF
.	TRBV28	.	TRBJ1-5	TGTGCCAGCAGCCCTAGGGGGACCCAGCATTTT	CASSPRGTQHF
TRBD1	TRBV7-3	.	TRBJ2-6	TGTGCCAGCAGCTCTGGACAGGGAGGTGTTATCTCTGGGGCCAACGTCCTGACTTTC	CASSSGQGGVISGANVLTF